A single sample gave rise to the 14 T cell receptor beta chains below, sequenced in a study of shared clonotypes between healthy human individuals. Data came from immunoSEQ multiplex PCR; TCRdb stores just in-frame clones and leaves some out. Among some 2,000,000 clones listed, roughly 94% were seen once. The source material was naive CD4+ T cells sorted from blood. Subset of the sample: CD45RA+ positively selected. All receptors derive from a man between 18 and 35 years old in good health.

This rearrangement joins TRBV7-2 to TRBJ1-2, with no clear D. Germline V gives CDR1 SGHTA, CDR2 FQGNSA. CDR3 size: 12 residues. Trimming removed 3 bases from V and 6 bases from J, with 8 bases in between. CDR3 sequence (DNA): TGTGCCAGCAGCTTCCGGGGAGATGGCTACACCTTC. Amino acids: CASSFRGDGYTF.

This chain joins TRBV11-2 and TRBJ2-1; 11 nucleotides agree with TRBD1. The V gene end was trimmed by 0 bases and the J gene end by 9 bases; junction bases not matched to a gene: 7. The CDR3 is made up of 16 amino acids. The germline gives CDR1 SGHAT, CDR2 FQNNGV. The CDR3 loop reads CASSLDSGQGVGEQFF. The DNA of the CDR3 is TGTGCCAGCAGCTTAGATTCGGGACAGGGGGTAGGTGAGCAGTTCTTC.

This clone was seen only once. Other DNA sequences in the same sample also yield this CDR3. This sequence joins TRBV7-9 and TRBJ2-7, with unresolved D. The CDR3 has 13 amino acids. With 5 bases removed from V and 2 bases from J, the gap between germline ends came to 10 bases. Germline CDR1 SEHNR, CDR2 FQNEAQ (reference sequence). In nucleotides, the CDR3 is TGTGCCAGCAGCCCGAGTGGACCCTACGAGCAGTACTTC. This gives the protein CASSPSGPYEQYF.

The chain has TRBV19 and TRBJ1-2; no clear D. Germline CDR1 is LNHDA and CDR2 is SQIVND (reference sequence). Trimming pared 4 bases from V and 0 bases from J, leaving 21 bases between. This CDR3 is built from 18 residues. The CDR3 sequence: CASSTSAATVRSNYGYTF. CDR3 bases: TGTGCCAGTAGTACCTCGGCCGCTACCGTCCGTTCTAACTATGGCTACACCTTC.

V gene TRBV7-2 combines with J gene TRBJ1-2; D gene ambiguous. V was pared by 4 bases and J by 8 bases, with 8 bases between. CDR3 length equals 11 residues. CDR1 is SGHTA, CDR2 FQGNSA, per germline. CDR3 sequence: CASSSLSGYTF. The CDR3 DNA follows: TGTGCCAGCAGCTCCCTTTCCGGCTACACCTTC.

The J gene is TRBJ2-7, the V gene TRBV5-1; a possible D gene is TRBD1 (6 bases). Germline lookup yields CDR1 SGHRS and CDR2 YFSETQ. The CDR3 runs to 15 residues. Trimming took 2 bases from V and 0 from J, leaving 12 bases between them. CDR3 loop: CASSFVRGSSYEQYF. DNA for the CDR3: TGCGCCAGCAGCTTCGTCAGGGGCAGCTCCTACGAGCAGTACTTC.

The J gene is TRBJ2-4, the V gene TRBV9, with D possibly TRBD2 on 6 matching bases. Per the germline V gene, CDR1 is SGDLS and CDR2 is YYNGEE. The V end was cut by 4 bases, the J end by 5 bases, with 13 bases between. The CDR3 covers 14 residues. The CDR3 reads CASSPGDFQNIQYF. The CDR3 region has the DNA TGTGCCAGCAGCCCCGGGGACTTCCAAAACATTCAGTACTTC.

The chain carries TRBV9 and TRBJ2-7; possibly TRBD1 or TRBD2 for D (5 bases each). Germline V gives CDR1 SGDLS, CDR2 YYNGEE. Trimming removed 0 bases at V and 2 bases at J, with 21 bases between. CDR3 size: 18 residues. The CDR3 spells CASSVVGRVRGGTYEQYF. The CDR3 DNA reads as TGTGCCAGCAGCGTAGTAGGAAGGGTACGGGGCGGAACCTACGAGCAGTACTTC.

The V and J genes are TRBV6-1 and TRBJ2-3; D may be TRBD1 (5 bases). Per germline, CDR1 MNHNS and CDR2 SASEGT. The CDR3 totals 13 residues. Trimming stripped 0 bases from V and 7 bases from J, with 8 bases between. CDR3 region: CASSEAQGNTQYF. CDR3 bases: TGTGCCAGCAGTGAAGCGCAGGGTAATACGCAGTATTTT.

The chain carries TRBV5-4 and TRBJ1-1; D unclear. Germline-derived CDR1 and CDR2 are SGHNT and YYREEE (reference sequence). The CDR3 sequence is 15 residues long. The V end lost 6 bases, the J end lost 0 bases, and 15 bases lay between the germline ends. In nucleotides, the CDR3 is TGTGCCAGCAACAAGATCGACGGGATGAACACTGAAGCTTTCTTT. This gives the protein CASNKIDGMNTEAFF.

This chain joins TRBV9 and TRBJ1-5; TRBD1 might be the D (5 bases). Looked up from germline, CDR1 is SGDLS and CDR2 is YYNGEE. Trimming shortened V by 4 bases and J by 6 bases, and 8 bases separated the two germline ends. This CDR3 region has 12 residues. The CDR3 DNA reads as TGTGCCAGCAGCCAGGGAGGTCAGCCCCAGCATTTT. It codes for CASSQGGQPQHF.

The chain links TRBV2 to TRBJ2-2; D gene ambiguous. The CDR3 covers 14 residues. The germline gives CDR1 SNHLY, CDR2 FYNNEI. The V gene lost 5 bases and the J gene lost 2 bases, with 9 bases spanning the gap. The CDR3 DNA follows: TGTGCCAGCAGTATGGGCCCCAACACCGGGGAGCTGTTTTTT. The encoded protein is CASSMGPNTGELFF.

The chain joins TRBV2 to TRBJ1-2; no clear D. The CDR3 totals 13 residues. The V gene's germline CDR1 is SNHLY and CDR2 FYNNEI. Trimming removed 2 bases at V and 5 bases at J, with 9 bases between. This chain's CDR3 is CASSESGLYGYTF. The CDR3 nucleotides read TGTGCCAGCAGTGAATCAGGACTTTATGGCTACACCTTC.

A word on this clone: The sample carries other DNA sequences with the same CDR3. CDR3 residues: CASSSPGELFF. DNA of the CDR3: TGTGCCAGCAGTTCCCCCGGGGAGCTGTTTTTT. V usage is TRBV6-5 and J usage is TRBJ2-2, with D hard to call. CDR3 length: 11 amino acids. Germline V gene lookup returns CDR1 MNHEY and CDR2 SVGAGI. V dropped 4 bases and J dropped 6 bases, with 3 bases sitting between them.